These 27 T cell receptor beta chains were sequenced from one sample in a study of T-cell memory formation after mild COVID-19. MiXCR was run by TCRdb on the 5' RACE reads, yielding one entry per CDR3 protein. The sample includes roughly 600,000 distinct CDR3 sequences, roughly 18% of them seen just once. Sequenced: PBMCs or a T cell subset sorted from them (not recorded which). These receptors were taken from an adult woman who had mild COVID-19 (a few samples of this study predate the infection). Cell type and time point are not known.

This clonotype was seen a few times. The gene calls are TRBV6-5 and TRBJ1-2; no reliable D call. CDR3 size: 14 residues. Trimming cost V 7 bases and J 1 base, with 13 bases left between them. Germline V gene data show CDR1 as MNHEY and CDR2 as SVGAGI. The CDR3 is CASKSREINYGYTF. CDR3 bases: TGTGCCAGCAAATCGAGGGAGATTAACTATGGCTACACCTTC.

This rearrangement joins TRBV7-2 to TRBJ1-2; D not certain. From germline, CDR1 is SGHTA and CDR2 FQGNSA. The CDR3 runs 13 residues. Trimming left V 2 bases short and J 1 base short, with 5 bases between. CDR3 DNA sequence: TGTGCCAGCAGCTTATCAGATAACTATGGCTACACCTTC. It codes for CASSLSDNYGYTF.

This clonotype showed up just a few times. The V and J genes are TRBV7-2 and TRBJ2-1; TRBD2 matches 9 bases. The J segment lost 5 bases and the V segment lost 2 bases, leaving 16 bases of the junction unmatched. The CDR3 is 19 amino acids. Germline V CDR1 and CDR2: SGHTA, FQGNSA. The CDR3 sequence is CASSLSFISGSSIDNEQFF. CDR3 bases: TGTGCCAGCAGCTTATCGTTTATTAGCGGGAGTAGTATCGACAATGAGCAGTTCTTC.

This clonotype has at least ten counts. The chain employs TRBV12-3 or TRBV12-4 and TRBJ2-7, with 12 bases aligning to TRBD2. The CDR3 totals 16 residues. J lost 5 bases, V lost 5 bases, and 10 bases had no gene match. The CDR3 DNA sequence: TGTGCCAGCAGTCCCTCCGTTGGACTAGCGGGACACGAGCAGTACTTC. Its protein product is CASSPSVGLAGHEQYF.

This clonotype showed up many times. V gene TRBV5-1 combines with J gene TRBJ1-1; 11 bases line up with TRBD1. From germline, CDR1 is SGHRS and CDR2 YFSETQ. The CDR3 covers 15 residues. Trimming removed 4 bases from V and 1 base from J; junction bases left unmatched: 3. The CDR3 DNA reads TGCGCCAGCAGCCTCGGGACAGGGGGGAACACTGAAGCTTTCTTT. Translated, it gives CASSLGTGGNTEAFF. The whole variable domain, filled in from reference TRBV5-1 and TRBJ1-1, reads KAGVTQTPRYLIKTRGQQVTLSCSPISGHRSVSWYQQTPGQGLQFLFEYFSETQRNKGNFPGRFSGRQFSNSRSEMNVSTLELGDSALYLCASSLGTGGNTEAFFGQGTRLTVV.

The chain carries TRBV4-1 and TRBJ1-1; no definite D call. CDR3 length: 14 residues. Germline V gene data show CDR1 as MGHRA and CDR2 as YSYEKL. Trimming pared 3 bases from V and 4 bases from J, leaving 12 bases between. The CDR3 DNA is TGCGCCAGCAGCCAGGCCGGGTCCAGCACTGAAGCTTTCTTT. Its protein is CASSQAGSSTEAFF.

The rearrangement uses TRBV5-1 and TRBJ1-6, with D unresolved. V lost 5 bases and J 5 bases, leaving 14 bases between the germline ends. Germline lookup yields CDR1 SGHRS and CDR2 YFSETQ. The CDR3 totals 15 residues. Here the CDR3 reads CASSLNPRDNSPLHF. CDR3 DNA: TGCGCCAGCAGTCTAAATCCCCGGGATAATTCACCCCTCCACTTT.

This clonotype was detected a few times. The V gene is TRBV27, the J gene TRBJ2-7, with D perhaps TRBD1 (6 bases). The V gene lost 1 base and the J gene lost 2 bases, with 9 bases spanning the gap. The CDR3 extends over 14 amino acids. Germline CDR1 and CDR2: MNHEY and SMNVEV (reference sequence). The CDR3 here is CASSLLKGAYEQYF. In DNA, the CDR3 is TGTGCCAGCAGTTTATTGAAGGGGGCCTACGAGCAGTACTTC.

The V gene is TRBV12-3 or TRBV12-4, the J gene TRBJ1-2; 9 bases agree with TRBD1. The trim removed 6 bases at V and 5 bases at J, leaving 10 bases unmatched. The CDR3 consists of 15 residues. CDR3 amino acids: CASSRTQGAEYGYTF. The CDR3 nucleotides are TGTGCCAGCAGCCGGACACAGGGGGCGGAGTATGGCTACACCTTC.

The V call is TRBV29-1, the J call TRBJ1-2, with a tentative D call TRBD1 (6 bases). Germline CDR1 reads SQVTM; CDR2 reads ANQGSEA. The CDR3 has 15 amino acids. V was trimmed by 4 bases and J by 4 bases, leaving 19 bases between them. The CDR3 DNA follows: TGCAGCGTTGCGGGTGCGGGGGCACCGGGCTATGGCTACACCTTC. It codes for CSVAGAGAPGYGYTF.

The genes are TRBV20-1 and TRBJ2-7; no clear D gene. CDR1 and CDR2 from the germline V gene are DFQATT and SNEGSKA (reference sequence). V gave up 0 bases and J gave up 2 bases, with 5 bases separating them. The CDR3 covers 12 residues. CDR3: CSARELTYEQYF. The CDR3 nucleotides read TGCAGTGCTAGAGAACTAACCTACGAGCAGTACTTC.

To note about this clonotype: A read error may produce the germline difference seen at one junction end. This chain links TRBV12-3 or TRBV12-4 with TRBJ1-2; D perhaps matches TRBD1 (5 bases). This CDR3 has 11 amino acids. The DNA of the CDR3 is TGTGCCAGCAGTTTAGACAGGACCAAGCACTTC. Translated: CASSLDRTKHF.

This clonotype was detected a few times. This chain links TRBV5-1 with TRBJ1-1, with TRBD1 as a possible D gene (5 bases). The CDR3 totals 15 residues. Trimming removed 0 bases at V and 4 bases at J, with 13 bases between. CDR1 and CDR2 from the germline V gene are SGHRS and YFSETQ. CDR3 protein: CASSLGQPGGTEAFF. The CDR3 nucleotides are TGCGCCAGCAGCTTGGGACAACCGGGGGGCACTGAAGCTTTCTTT.

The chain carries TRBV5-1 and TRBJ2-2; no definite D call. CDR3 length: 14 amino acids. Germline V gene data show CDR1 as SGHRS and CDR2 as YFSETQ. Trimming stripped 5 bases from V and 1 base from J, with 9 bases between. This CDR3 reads CASRGLENTGELFF. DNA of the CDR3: TGCGCCAGCAGAGGATTAGAGAACACCGGGGAGCTGTTTTTT.

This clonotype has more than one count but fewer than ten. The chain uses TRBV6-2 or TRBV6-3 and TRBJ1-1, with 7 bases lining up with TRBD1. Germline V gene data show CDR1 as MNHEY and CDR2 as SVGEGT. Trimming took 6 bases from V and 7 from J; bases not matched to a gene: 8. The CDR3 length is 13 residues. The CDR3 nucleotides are TGTGCCAGCAGACTCCCTTGGACAGGTGAAGCTTTCTTT. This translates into CASRLPWTGEAFF.

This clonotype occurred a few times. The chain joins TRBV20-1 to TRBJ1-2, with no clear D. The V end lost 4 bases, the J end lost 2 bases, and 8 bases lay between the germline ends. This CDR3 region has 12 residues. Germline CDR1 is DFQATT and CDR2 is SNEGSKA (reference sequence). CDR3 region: CSANGQNYGYTF. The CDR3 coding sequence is TGCAGTGCTAATGGTCAGAACTATGGCTACACCTTC.

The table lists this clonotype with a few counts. CDR3 DNA: TGTGCCAGCAGTGTTTTAAGGGACACAGATACGCAGTATTTT. As protein: CASSVLRDTDTQYF. The genes are TRBV2 and TRBJ2-3; D gene ambiguous. Germline CDR1 and CDR2: SNHLY and FYNNEI. Trimming took 4 bases from V and 2 from J, leaving 10 bases between them. The CDR3 consists of 14 residues.

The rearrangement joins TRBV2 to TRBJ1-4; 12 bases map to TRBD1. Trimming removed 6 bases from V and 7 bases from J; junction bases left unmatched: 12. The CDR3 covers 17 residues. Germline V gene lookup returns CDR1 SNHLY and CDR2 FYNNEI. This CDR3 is CASRIGTGGFRVEKLFF. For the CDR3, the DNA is TGTGCCAGCAGGATCGGGACAGGGGGCTTTCGGGTTGAAAAACTGTTTTTT.

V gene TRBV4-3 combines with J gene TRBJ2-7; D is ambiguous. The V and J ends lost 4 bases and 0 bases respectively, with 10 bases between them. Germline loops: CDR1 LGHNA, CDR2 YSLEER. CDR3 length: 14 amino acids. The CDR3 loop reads CASSLGRTSYEQYF. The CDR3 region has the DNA TGCGCCAGCAGCCTCGGGCGTACCTCCTACGAGCAGTACTTC.

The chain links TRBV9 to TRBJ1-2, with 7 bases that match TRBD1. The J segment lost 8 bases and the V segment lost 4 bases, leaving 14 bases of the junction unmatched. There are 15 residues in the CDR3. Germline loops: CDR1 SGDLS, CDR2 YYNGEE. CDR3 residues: CASSSNPQGTRGYTF. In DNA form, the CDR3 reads TGTGCCAGCAGCTCAAACCCACAGGGGACGAGGGGCTACACCTTC.

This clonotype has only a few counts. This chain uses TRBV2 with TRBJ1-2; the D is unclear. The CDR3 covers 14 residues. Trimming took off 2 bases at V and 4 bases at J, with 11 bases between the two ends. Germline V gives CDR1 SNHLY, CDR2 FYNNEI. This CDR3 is CASSEQDIFYGYTF. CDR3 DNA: TGTGCCAGCAGTGAACAGGATATCTTCTATGGCTACACCTTC.

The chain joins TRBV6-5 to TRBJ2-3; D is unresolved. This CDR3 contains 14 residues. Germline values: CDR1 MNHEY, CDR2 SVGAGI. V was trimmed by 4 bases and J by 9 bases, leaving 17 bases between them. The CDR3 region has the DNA TGTGCCAGCAGTTCCTTGGGTGACCTTGGGACGCAGTATTTT. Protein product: CASSSLGDLGTQYF.

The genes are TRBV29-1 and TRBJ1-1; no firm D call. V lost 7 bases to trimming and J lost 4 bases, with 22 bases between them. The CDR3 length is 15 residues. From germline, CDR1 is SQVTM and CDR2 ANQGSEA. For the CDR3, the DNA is TGCAGCGCACACTACCCTCGGGCAGACCGCACTGAAGCTTTCTTT. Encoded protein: CSAHYPRADRTEAFF. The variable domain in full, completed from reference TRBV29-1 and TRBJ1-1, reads SAVISQKPSRDICQRGTSLTIQCQVDSQVTMMFWYRQQPGQSLTLIATANQGSEATYESGFVIDKFPISRPNLTFSTLTVSNMSPEDSSIYLCSAHYPRADRTEAFFGQGTRLTVV.

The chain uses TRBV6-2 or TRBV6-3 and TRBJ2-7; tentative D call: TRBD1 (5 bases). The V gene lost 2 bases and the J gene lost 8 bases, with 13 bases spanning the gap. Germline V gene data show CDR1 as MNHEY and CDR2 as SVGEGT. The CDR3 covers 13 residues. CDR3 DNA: TGTGCCAGCAGTTACGAGACAGTCGTGAAGCAGTACTTC. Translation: CASSYETVVKQYF.

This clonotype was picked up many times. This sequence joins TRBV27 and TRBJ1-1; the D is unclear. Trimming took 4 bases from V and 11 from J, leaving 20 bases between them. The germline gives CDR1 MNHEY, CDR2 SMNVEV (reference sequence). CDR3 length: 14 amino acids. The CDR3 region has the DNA TGTGCCAGCAGTTCTAACCGTTTGAACGAGGCCGCTTTCTTT. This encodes CASSSNRLNEAAFF.

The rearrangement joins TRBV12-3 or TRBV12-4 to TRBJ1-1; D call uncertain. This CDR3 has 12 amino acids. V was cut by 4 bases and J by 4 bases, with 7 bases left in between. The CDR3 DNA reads TGTGCCAGCAGTTGGAAGGGCACTGAAGCTTTCTTT. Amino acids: CASSWKGTEAFF.

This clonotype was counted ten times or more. CDR3 coding DNA: TGTGCCAGCAGCTCGCGGACTAGCGGGTACAATGAGCAGTTCTTC. Translating it yields CASSSRTSGYNEQFF. The rearrangement uses TRBV7-6 and TRBJ2-1; TRBD2 agrees at 11 bases. Germline CDR1 SGHVS, CDR2 FNYEAQ. The CDR3 has 15 amino acids. J was trimmed by 4 bases and V by 4 bases; bases with no gene match: 3.